These T cell receptor beta chains were read from a single sample in a study of T cell responses to AZD1222 COVID-19 vaccine. Produced via immunoSEQ multiplex PCR; TCRdb's table is partial and in-frame only. The sample shows around 140,000 clones, just under 95% of them seen only once. Sequencing used peripheral blood, obtained on day 0 of AZD1222 vaccination. These receptors were taken from an adult in good health. The CDR3 runs from the conserved cysteine through the conserved F or W. The D gene is left open where the match is weak. Clone sizes are given selectively: once, few, many, or a class where the clone is expanded.

D,size,length,V,J,CDR3,DNA
.,.,14,TRBV5-1,TRBJ1-1,CASSFFLSNTEAFF,TGCGCCAGCAGCTTCTTTCTGTCGAACACTGAAGCTTTCTTT
TRBD1,.,15,TRBV7-9,TRBJ1-2,CASSFPGGYNYGYTF,TGTGCCAGCAGCTTTCCAGGGGGCTATAACTATGGCTACACCTTC
.,once,13,TRBV7-9,TRBJ1-1,CASSLERGTEAFF,TGTGCCAGCAGCTTAGAAAGGGGCACTGAAGCTTTCTTT
TRBD2,few,15,TRBV24-1,TRBJ2-1,CATSDPLAGDNEQFF,TGTGCCACCAGTGATCCTCTAGCGGGAGACAATGAGCAGTTCTTC
.,.,15,TRBV20-1,TRBJ2-2,CSASRGPANTGELFF,TGCAGTGCTAGTCGAGGCCCGGCGAACACCGGGGAGCTGTTTTTT
.,.,11,TRBV20-1,TRBJ2-3,CSARGIDTQYF,TGCAGTGCTAGGGGGATAGATACGCAGTATTTT
.,.,14,TRBV10-3,TRBJ1-1,CAISGQTGNTEAFF,TGTGCCATCAGTGGTCAAACAGGGAACACTGAAGCTTTCTTT
.,.,14,TRBV11-2,TRBJ2-7,CASSLEAGPYEQYF,TGTGCCAGCAGCTTAGAGGCGGGGCCGTACGAGCAGTACTTC
.,.,15,TRBV10-2,TRBJ2-1,CASSELGDSYNEQFF,TGCGCCAGCAGTGAGTTGGGGGACTCCTACAATGAGCAGTTCTTC
.,.,13,TRBV27,TRBJ1-1,CASSLWVDTEAFF,TGTGCCAGCAGTTTATGGGTAGACACTGAAGCTTTCTTT
.,.,15,TRBV5-4,TRBJ2-7,CASSMGASSSYEQYF,TGTGCCAGCAGCATGGGAGCTTCCAGCTCCTACGAGCAGTACTTC
.,.,16,TRBV5-4,TRBJ1-2,CASSLGRRGSTRGYTF,TGTGCCAGCAGCTTGGGCCGACGGGGAAGTACGCGAGGCTACACCTTC
.,once,18,TRBV4-1,TRBJ1-6,CASSQDEVVTGLNSPLHF,TGCGCCAGCAGCCAAGATGAAGTGGTAACAGGGCTGAATTCACCCCTCCACTTT
.,.,14,TRBV19,TRBJ1-1,CASSIGVKNTEAFF,TGTGCCAGTAGTATAGGCGTAAAGAACACTGAAGCTTTCTTT
.,.,17,TRBV6-6,TRBJ1-5,CASSPDPFPRSYQPQHF,TGTGCCAGCAGTCCCGACCCCTTCCCCCGCTCATATCAGCCCCAGCATTTT
TRBD2,.,16,TRBV6-4,TRBJ2-1,CASSVSSGSSDDEQFF,TGTGCCAGCAGTGTTAGTAGCGGGAGCTCAGATGATGAGCAGTTCTTC
.,once,15,TRBV6-5,TRBJ1-5,CASHSGADSNQPQHF,TGTGCCAGCCACTCAGGGGCGGATAGCAATCAGCCCCAGCATTTT
.,.,12,TRBV6-5,TRBJ1-2,CASSYAGDGYTF,TGTGCCAGCAGTTACGCGGGGGATGGCTACACCTTC
TRBD2,once,15,TRBV5-1,TRBJ2-1,CASSILAGGINEQFF,TGCGCCAGCAGCATACTAGCGGGAGGGATCAATGAGCAGTTCTTC
.,.,16,TRBV7-9,TRBJ1-5,CASSLVTRSSNQPQHF,TGTGCCAGCAGCTTGGTCACCCGCTCTAGCAATCAGCCCCAGCATTTT
TRBD2,.,18,TRBV3-1/TRBV3-2,TRBJ2-1,CASSQDPWTSGDYNEQFF,TGTGCCAGCAGCCAAGATCCTTGGACTAGCGGGGATTACAATGAGCAGTTCTTC
TRBD1,.,14,TRBV18,TRBJ2-7,CASSLGTGGDEQYF,TGTGCCAGCTCACTAGGGACAGGGGGCGACGAGCAGTACTTC
.,.,14,TRBV7-9,TRBJ2-1,CASSLGGRYNEQFF,TGTGCCAGCAGCTTAGGAGGGAGATACAATGAGCAGTTCTTC
.,.,14,TRBV2,TRBJ2-3,CASKGTWGTDTQYF,TGTGCCAGCAAGGGGACTTGGGGTACAGATACGCAGTATTTT
.,.,15,TRBV16,TRBJ1-5,CASSQSGSRNQPQHF,TGTGCCAGCAGCCAATCCGGCAGTCGCAATCAGCCCCAGCATTTT
.,.,12,TRBV15,TRBJ1-1,CATSRAGHEAFF,TGTGCCACCAGCAGAGCGGGGCATGAAGCTTTCTTT
TRBD2,.,20,TRBV28,TRBJ2-1,CASSSTRTSGRPSSYNEQFF,TGTGCCAGCAGTTCAACCCGGACTAGCGGGAGGCCGAGCTCCTACAATGAGCAGTTCTTC
.,medium-sized,15,TRBV9,TRBJ1-4,CASSVGNGRGEKLFF,TGTGCCAGCAGCGTAGGAAACGGGAGGGGTGAAAAACTGTTTTTT
.,.,14,TRBV5-1,TRBJ1-2,CASSLGGQPYGYTF,TGCGCCAGCAGCTTAGGTGGCCAGCCTTATGGCTACACCTTC
.,.,16,TRBV5-1,TRBJ2-1,CASSPEPGRKYNEQFF,TGCGCCAGCAGCCCGGAACCGGGTCGGAAATACAATGAGCAGTTCTTC
TRBD2,few,22,TRBV5-3,TRBJ2-4,CARSLGVGRTSGRDDAKNIQYF,TGTGCCAGAAGCTTGGGGGTCGGGAGGACTAGCGGGAGGGACGACGCCAAAAACATTCAGTACTTC
TRBD2,.,17,TRBV29-1,TRBJ2-1,CSVEGRTSGGSYNEQFF,TGCAGCGTTGAGGGGCGGACTAGCGGGGGCTCCTACAATGAGCAGTTCTTC
.,.,17,TRBV28,TRBJ1-3,CASRLLGQPYSGNTIYF,TGTGCCAGCAGACTACTAGGACAGCCCTACTCTGGAAACACCATATATTTT
TRBD2,once,14,TRBV20-1,TRBJ2-1,CSASIVGGPNEQFF,TGCAGTGCTAGTATTGTGGGAGGGCCCAATGAGCAGTTCTTC
.,.,13,TRBV7-6,TRBJ1-1,CASSLDKNTEAFF,TGTGCCAGCAGCTTAGACAAGAACACTGAAGCTTTCTTT
.,.,14,TRBV6-5,TRBJ2-2,CASVEGGLAGELFF,TGTGCCAGCGTCGAAGGGGGTCTTGCCGGGGAGCTGTTTTTT
.,.,9,TRBV5-1,TRBJ2-1,CARMNEQFF,TGCGCCAGAATGAATGAGCAGTTCTTC
.,.,11,TRBV7-3,TRBJ1-1,CARPWVGEAFF,TGTGCCAGGCCCTGGGTGGGCGAAGCTTTCTTT
.,.,12,TRBV6-5,TRBJ2-2,CASYRDTGELFF,TGTGCCAGTTACAGGGATACCGGGGAGCTGTTTTTT
.,.,12,TRBV29-1,TRBJ1-1,CSVGEEGTEAFF,TGCAGCGTTGGGGAGGAGGGGACTGAAGCTTTCTTT
TRBD2,.,18,TRBV28,TRBJ2-1,CASSLFPPLAGGYNEQFF,TGTGCCAGCAGTTTATTCCCTCCACTAGCGGGAGGATACAATGAGCAGTTCTTC
TRBD2,few,13,TRBV24-1,TRBJ2-1,CATRASGYNEQFF,TGTGCCACCAGGGCTAGCGGATACAATGAGCAGTTCTTC
.,.,17,TRBV11-2,TRBJ2-3,CASSLGVTSDQSDTQYF,TGTGCCAGCAGCTTAGGTGTGACGAGCGATCAATCAGATACGCAGTATTTT
TRBD2,.,14,TRBV9,TRBJ2-3,CASSRTSGPDTQYF,TGTGCCAGCTCTCGGACTAGCGGTCCGGATACGCAGTATTTT
.,.,15,TRBV3-1/TRBV3-2,TRBJ2-1,CASSRGRGRHNEQFF,TGTGCCAGCAGCCGAGGACGGGGTCGACACAATGAGCAGTTCTTC
.,.,15,TRBV3-1/TRBV3-2,TRBJ2-6,CASSPPVDGANVLTF,TGTGCCAGCAGCCCTCCGGTAGATGGGGCCAACGTCCTGACTTTC
.,.,16,TRBV7-2,TRBJ2-7,CASSLRHRGVPYEQYF,TGTGCCAGCAGCTTAAGACACCGGGGAGTTCCCTACGAGCAGTACTTC
.,.,14,TRBV7-9,TRBJ1-1,CASSLGHVKTEAFF,TGTGCCAGCAGCTTGGGACATGTTAAAACTGAAGCTTTCTTT
.,.,12,TRBV5-1,TRBJ2-1,CASSLGGDEQFF,TGCGCCAGCAGCTTGGGGGGGGACGAGCAGTTCTTC
.,.,12,TRBV6-5,TRBJ1-2,CASSPSGRGYTF,TGTGCCAGCAGCCCCTCCGGGAGGGGCTACACCTTC
.,.,13,TRBV11-2,TRBJ2-5,CASSFYRGETQYF,TGTGCCAGCAGCTTTTATAGGGGAGAGACCCAGTACTTC
.,once,14,TRBV5-4,TRBJ2-3,CASSLGVAPGAQYF,TGTGCCAGCAGCTTGGGGGTAGCCCCCGGTGCGCAGTATTTT
.,.,16,TRBV9,TRBJ1-5,CASSVSWGGSNQPQHF,TGTGCCAGCAGCGTAAGCTGGGGGGGCAGCAATCAGCCCCAGCATTTT